These T cell receptor beta chains were read from a single sample in a study of sequential checkpoint blockade in melanoma. Sequencing used immunoSEQ multiplex PCR; TCRdb keeps in-frame clones, though not all of them. This sample has fewer than 20,000 clones, with about four fifths found just once. The input for sequencing was CD8+ T cells sorted from blood (inferred from file names), taken from a patient given nivolumab and ipilimumab in sequence. The receptors were gathered from a human donor with melanoma. CDR3s leave out the opening cysteine and the closing phenylalanine or tryptophan.

j_call: TRBJ2-1
v_call: TRBV29-1
cdr3_aa: SARTANEQF

j_call: TRBJ2-7
v_call: TRBV30
cdr3_aa: AWSLRSGSYEQY

j_call: TRBJ2-1
v_call: TRBV27
cdr3_aa: ASKDRGDYNEQF

j_call: TRBJ1-1
v_call: TRBV7-9
cdr3_aa: ASSSGRTGVNTEAF

j_call: TRBJ2-5
v_call: TRBV19
cdr3_aa: ASSIGLAKEQY

j_call: TRBJ2-7
v_call: TRBV6-6
cdr3_aa: AIGPGYEQY

j_call: TRBJ2-7
v_call: TRBV2
cdr3_aa: ASSIASGSSEQY

j_call: TRBJ2-2
v_call: TRBV9
cdr3_aa: ASSVGDRIYTGELF

j_call: TRBJ1-1
v_call: TRBV2
cdr3_aa: ASREGGGTEAF

j_call: TRBJ1-5
v_call: TRBV6-1
cdr3_aa: ASSEAEDRVGQPQH

j_call: TRBJ2-1
v_call: TRBV9
cdr3_aa: ASSVGGGDYNEQF

j_call: TRBJ1-2
v_call: TRBV6-1
cdr3_aa: ASSERAGVDGYT

j_call: TRBJ2-2
v_call: TRBV7-3
cdr3_aa: ASSLWAGENTGELF

j_call: TRBJ2-2
v_call: TRBV28
cdr3_aa: ASISRAGEGTGELF

j_call: TRBJ2-7
v_call: TRBV2
cdr3_aa: ARGQGIYEQY

j_call: TRBJ2-7
v_call: TRBV2
cdr3_aa: ASMRTGAMGRQY

j_call: TRBJ1-1
v_call: TRBV7-9
cdr3_aa: ASSIRGTNTEAF

j_call: TRBJ1-5
v_call: TRBV6-1
cdr3_aa: ASSQWGGQPQH

j_call: TRBJ2-1
v_call: TRBV7-9
cdr3_aa: ASSHPRSSYNEQF

j_call: TRBJ2-1
v_call: TRBV23-1
cdr3_aa: ASSQLWGLAIHNYNEQF

j_call: TRBJ1-4
v_call: TRBV9
cdr3_aa: ASSVEGADEKLF

j_call: TRBJ1-4
v_call: TRBV23-1
cdr3_aa: ASSQRGGEKLF

j_call: TRBJ2-7
v_call: TRBV28
cdr3_aa: ASSLLTGPYEQY

j_call: NA
v_call: TRBV4-1
cdr3_aa: ASSQGGGPYEQY

j_call: TRBJ2-7
v_call: TRBV2
cdr3_aa: ASSSLTSGSSYEQY

j_call: TRBJ1-5
v_call: TRBV6-1
cdr3_aa: ASSDDDWSNQPQH

j_call: TRBJ1-1
v_call: TRBV5-1
cdr3_aa: ASSTATGRYEAF

j_call: TRBJ1-2
v_call: TRBV9
cdr3_aa: ASSAQGGGYT

j_call: TRBJ1-5
v_call: TRBV30
cdr3_aa: AWATGRRQPQH

j_call: TRBJ1-3
v_call: TRBV27
cdr3_aa: ASSSSNGTGAGNTIY

j_call: TRBJ2-7
v_call: TRBV5-1
cdr3_aa: ASSVGLAGGGYEQY

j_call: TRBJ2-2
v_call: TRBV6-5
cdr3_aa: ASIPTGDTGELF

j_call: TRBJ2-1
v_call: TRBV28
cdr3_aa: ASATPEILAGAGHEQF

j_call: TRBJ1-5
v_call: TRBV6-1
cdr3_aa: ASSVHTGEYQPQH

j_call: TRBJ1-1
v_call: TRBV19
cdr3_aa: ASSIGRGGRYAEAF

j_call: TRBJ1-5
v_call: TRBV6-5
cdr3_aa: ASSTLAGQPQH

j_call: TRBJ1-1
v_call: TRBV30
cdr3_aa: AWNLDYRADTEAF

j_call: TRBJ2-3
v_call: TRBV14
cdr3_aa: ASSQSLAPRGGDTQY

j_call: TRBJ2-1
v_call: TRBV5-6
cdr3_aa: ASSLGGRLGNEQF

j_call: TRBJ2-7
v_call: TRBV7-9
cdr3_aa: ASSFGTDYEQY

j_call: TRBJ2-1
v_call: TRBV7-9
cdr3_aa: ASSLNWEQF

j_call: TRBJ2-5
v_call: TRBV6-5
cdr3_aa: ASSDRLAGQTQY

j_call: TRBJ2-2
v_call: TRBV6-5
cdr3_aa: ASTWTSWSTGELF

j_call: TRBJ2-1
v_call: TRBV15
cdr3_aa: ATSTGEEEYNEQF

j_call: TRBJ2-7
v_call: TRBV6-1
cdr3_aa: ASSEGPGQGWDEQY

j_call: TRBJ2-7
v_call: TRBV30
cdr3_aa: AWSVLRYEQY

j_call: TRBJ2-3
v_call: TRBV15
cdr3_aa: ATSARLPSRNTDTQY

j_call: TRBJ1-2
v_call: TRBV19
cdr3_aa: ASSPTDRPPYGYT

j_call: TRBJ2-7
v_call: TRBV4-1
cdr3_aa: ASSQGISGTYEQY

j_call: TRBJ1-2
v_call: TRBV28
cdr3_aa: ASSITGLTGAYGYT

j_call: TRBJ2-3
v_call: TRBV28
cdr3_aa: ASSTKERGGTDTQY

j_call: TRBJ1-5
v_call: TRBV28
cdr3_aa: ASSFYSNQPQH

j_call: TRBJ2-6
v_call: TRBV19
cdr3_aa: ASSSRTGGVFGANVLT

j_call: TRBJ2-7
v_call: TRBV28
cdr3_aa: ASSFFRVPTYEQY

j_call: TRBJ2-7
v_call: TRBV27
cdr3_aa: ASSLGLADGRGYEQY

j_call: TRBJ2-5
v_call: TRBV7-8
cdr3_aa: ASSDRGAKWETQY

j_call: TRBJ2-7
v_call: TRBV19
cdr3_aa: ASSPREGLVYEQY

j_call: TRBJ2-7
v_call: TRBV6-1
cdr3_aa: ASSEAQEDRVNSYEQY

j_call: TRBJ2-7
v_call: TRBV9
cdr3_aa: ASSETGTSGEEQY

j_call: TRBJ2-7
v_call: TRBV27
cdr3_aa: ASSFASGLVGNEQY